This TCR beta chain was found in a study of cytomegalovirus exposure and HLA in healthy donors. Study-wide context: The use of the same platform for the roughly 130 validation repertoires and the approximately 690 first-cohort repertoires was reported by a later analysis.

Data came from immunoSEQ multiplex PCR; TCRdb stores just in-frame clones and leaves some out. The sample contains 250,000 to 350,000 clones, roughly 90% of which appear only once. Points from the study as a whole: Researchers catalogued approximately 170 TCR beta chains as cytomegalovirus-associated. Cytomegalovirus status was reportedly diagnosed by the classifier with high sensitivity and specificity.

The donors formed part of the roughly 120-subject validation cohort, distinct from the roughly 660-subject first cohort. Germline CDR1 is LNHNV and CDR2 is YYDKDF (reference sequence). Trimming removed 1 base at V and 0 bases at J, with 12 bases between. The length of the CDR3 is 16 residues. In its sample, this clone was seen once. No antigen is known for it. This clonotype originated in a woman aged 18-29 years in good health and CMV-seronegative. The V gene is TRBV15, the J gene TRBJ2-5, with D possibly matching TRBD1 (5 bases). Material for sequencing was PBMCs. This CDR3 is CATSRVDSQDQETQYF. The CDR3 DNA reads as TGTGCCACCAGCAGAGTCGACAGCCAAGACCAAGAGACCCAGTACTTC.